These 25 T cell receptor beta chains originate from one sample sequenced in a study of identical twins. TCRdb reprocessed the 5' RACE reads via MiXCR and lists one record per CDR3 protein. The sample contains about 430,000 distinct CDR3 sequences, roughly 20% of which appear only once. Sequencing used naive T cells sorted from blood. These receptors were collected from a man aged 50-59 years in good health.

The V gene is TRBV11-2, the J gene TRBJ2-5; a weak D match, TRBD1 (5 bases). Between the trimmed V and J ends, which lost 4 bases and 5 bases, there was a span of 8 bases. Germline CDR1 is SGHAT and CDR2 is FQNNGV. The CDR3 covers 12 residues. The CDR3 DNA follows: TGTGCCAGCAGCTCGTACAGGGAGACCCAGTACTTC. It yields the protein CASSSYRETQYF.

The V call is TRBV4-2, the J call TRBJ1-2; tentative D call: TRBD1 (6 bases). The CDR3 spans 17 residues. With 0 bases removed from V and 0 bases from J, the gap between germline ends came to 14 bases. CDR1 and CDR2 from the germline V gene are LGHNA and YNFKEQ. The CDR3 is CASSQDVAGQSNYGYTF. DNA for the CDR3: TGTGCCAGCAGCCAAGATGTGGCGGGACAATCTAACTATGGCTACACCTTC.

This clonotype was counted many times. The chain employs TRBV20-1 and TRBJ1-1; TRBD1 is a possible D gene (5 bases). Germline values: CDR1 DFQATT, CDR2 SNEGSKA (reference sequence). V was cut by 5 bases and J by 6 bases, with 10 bases left in between. The CDR3 loop spans 11 amino acids. CDR3 sequence: CSAFRVSEAFF. The CDR3 coding sequence is TGCAGTGCTTTCAGGGTCTCTGAAGCTTTCTTT.

The V call is TRBV12-3 or TRBV12-4, the J call TRBJ1-2; D unresolved. Trimming cost V 5 bases and J 7 bases, with 8 bases left between them. The CDR3 runs 11 residues. The DNA of the CDR3 is TGTGCCAGCAGTCCTGGAGTTGGCTACACCTTC. Translated: CASSPGVGYTF.

This clonotype was detected ten times or more. This chain links TRBV4-3 with TRBJ2-2; maybe TRBD1 (6 bases). The CDR3 covers 19 residues. Germline V lookup: CDR1 LGHNA, CDR2 YSLEER. The germline V and J ends were trimmed by 1 base and 0 bases, with 18 bases remaining between them. The CDR3 reads CASSQGGPRGAANTGELFF. CDR3 coding DNA: TGCGCCAGCAGCCAAGGGGGACCCAGGGGTGCGGCGAACACCGGGGAGCTGTTTTTT.

For the CDR3, the DNA is TGTGCCAGCAGCAACAGGGCGTCGAACACTGAAGCTTTCTTT. Translated: CASSNRASNTEAFF. The chain links TRBV6-1 to TRBJ1-1; D is possibly TRBD1 (6 bases). The germline V and J ends were trimmed by 6 bases and 1 base, with 12 bases remaining between them. This CDR3 spans 14 amino acids. Germline V lookup: CDR1 MNHNS, CDR2 SASEGT.

This clonotype has ten or more counts. The chain couples TRBV25-1 to TRBJ2-1; no definite D call. CDR3 length: 16 residues. Trimming left V 3 bases short and J 0 bases short, with 12 bases between. CDR1 is MGHDK, CDR2 SYGVNS, per germline. The CDR3 is CASSDPTPSSYNEQFF. The DNA for the CDR3 is TGTGCCAGCAGTGACCCTACTCCAAGCTCCTACAATGAGCAGTTCTTC.

The rearrangement links TRBV19 to TRBJ2-1; a possible D gene is TRBD2 (5 bases). In germline, CDR1 is LNHDA, CDR2 SQIVND (reference sequence). Trimming stripped 1 base from V and 3 bases from J, with 7 bases between. The CDR3 runs to 14 residues. CDR3 sequence (DNA): TGTGCCAGTAGTATAGGTACTAGCTACAATGAGCAGTTCTTC. It is translated as CASSIGTSYNEQFF.

There are a few counts of this clonotype. This chain joins TRBV30 and TRBJ2-6, with D perhaps given as TRBD1 or TRBD2 (5 bases each). This CDR3 spans 15 amino acids. V was shortened by 8 bases and J by 0 bases, with 14 bases between the two germline ends. Germline V gene data show CDR1 as GTSNPN and CDR2 as SVGIG (reference sequence). The CDR3 coding sequence is TGTGCCCGGGACCAACAAGCCTCTGGGGCCAACGTCCTGACTTTC. The encoded protein is CARDQQASGANVLTF.

This clonotype appeared a single time. The CDR3 loop is CASSLLASSWTGELFF. The DNA for the CDR3 is TGTGCCAGCAGCTTACTGGCTTCCTCGTGGACCGGGGAGCTGTTTTTT. V usage is TRBV7-3 and J usage is TRBJ2-2; D ambiguous. Per germline, CDR1 SGHTA and CDR2 FQGTGA. V was shortened by 2 bases and J by 5 bases, with 15 bases between the two germline ends. This CDR3 is built from 16 residues.

This clonotype was detected only a few times. The chain joins TRBV5-1 to TRBJ1-1, with unresolved D. This CDR3 has 15 amino acids. The ends were cut back, 0 bases at V and 2 bases at J, with 11 bases in the middle. Germline V gives CDR1 SGHRS, CDR2 YFSETQ. The DNA of the CDR3 is TGCGCCAGCAGCTTGGCTTTAGGGCTTAACACTGAAGCTTTCTTT. Translated, it gives CASSLALGLNTEAFF.

In this sample, this clonotype turned up many times. The V gene is TRBV5-5, the J gene TRBJ2-5, with D unresolved. The V and J ends lost 2 bases and 4 bases respectively, with 12 bases between them. Germline assignment: CDR1 SGHKS and CDR2 YYEKEE (reference sequence). The CDR3 length is 14 residues. CDR3 residues: CASSFPGSRETQYF. As DNA, the CDR3 is TGTGCCAGCAGCTTCCCGGGCTCCAGAGAGACCCAGTACTTC.

This clonotype was detected many times. The chain is built from TRBV6-2 or TRBV6-3 and TRBJ2-7; D remains ambiguous. The CDR3 covers 12 residues. The V end was cut by 5 bases, the J end by 0 bases, with 5 bases between. CDR1 MNHEY and CDR2 SVGEGT come from the germline V gene. The CDR3 reads CASSPYSYEQYF. The CDR3 nucleotides are TGTGCCAGCAGTCCTTACTCCTACGAGCAGTACTTC.

This rearrangement joins TRBV20-1 to TRBJ2-3; D is ambiguous. From germline, CDR1 is DFQATT and CDR2 SNEGSKA (reference sequence). The V gene lost 2 bases and the J gene lost 3 bases, with 12 bases spanning the gap. The CDR3 consists of 14 residues. CDR3 sequence reads: CSARISELTDTQYF. CDR3 sequence (DNA): TGCAGTGCTAGAATCAGCGAATTGACAGATACGCAGTATTTT.

This chain joins TRBV5-1 and TRBJ1-1, with D unresolved. CDR3 length: 15 amino acids. CDR1 is SGHRS and CDR2 is YFSETQ in the germline V gene. The V gene lost 3 bases and the J gene lost 0 bases, with 12 bases spanning the gap. The CDR3, as DNA: TGCGCCAGCAGCTCCGGAAGTACGGTGAACACTGAAGCTTTCTTT. Protein product: CASSSGSTVNTEAFF.

J is TRBJ2-7 and V is TRBV7-2; D perhaps matches TRBD2 (6 bases). The germline gives CDR1 SGHTA, CDR2 FQGNSA. V lost 3 bases to trimming and J lost 0 bases, with 12 bases between them. The CDR3 is 15 residues long. CDR3 protein: CASSLGTDSSYEQYF. The CDR3 DNA reads as TGTGCCAGCAGCTTGGGGACTGATAGCTCCTACGAGCAGTACTTC.

This clonotype was counted ten times or more. The chain recombines TRBV5-6 with TRBJ2-5; D possibly corresponds to TRBD1 (5 bases). CDR1 is SGHDT, CDR2 YYEEEE, per germline. There are 14 residues in the CDR3. The germline V and J ends were trimmed by 0 bases and 4 bases, with 10 bases remaining between them. CDR3 amino acids: CASSLDRLGETQYF. In DNA form, the CDR3 reads TGTGCCAGCAGCTTGGACAGGCTTGGAGAGACCCAGTACTTC. The complete variable domain, with remaining parts taken from reference TRBV5-6 and TRBJ2-5, reads DAGVTQSPTHLIKTRGQQVTLRCSPKSGHDTVSWYQQALGQGPQFIFQYYEEEERQRGNFPDRFSGHQFPNYSSELNVNALLLGDSALYLCASSLDRLGETQYFGPGTRLLVL.

This clonotype was recorded many times. The chain links TRBV12-3 or TRBV12-4 to TRBJ2-7; 11 bases map to TRBD1. The CDR3 has 15 residues. With 7 bases clipped from V and 4 bases from J, the junction kept 9 bases outside the gene matches. The CDR3 sequence: CASTIRGTGGYEQYF. The DNA for the CDR3 is TGTGCCAGCACTATCAGAGGGACAGGGGGATACGAGCAGTACTTC.

V is TRBV4-3 and J is TRBJ2-5; D might be TRBD2 (5 bases). The CDR3 loop spans 16 amino acids. Germline loops: CDR1 LGHNA, CDR2 YSLEER. V lost 1 base and J 2 bases, leaving 14 bases between the germline ends. The CDR3 sequence: CASSQGSSDKQETQYF. For the CDR3, the DNA is TGCGCCAGCAGCCAAGGAAGTAGCGACAAGCAAGAGACCCAGTACTTC.

This clonotype was detected only a few times. This chain joins TRBV4-2 and TRBJ2-7; TRBD2 aligns across 8 bases. Germline V gene data show CDR1 as LGHNA and CDR2 as YNFKEQ. With V trimmed by 1 base and J by 4 bases, 9 bases remained unmatched. The CDR3 loop spans 16 amino acids. The CDR3 here is CASSQALGLATYEQYF. The CDR3, as DNA: TGTGCCAGCAGCCAAGCTCTTGGACTAGCTACGTACGAGCAGTACTTC.

This clonotype was counted only a few times. The chain has TRBV7-2 and TRBJ1-6; D is unclear. The CDR3 has 15 amino acids. The germline V and J ends were trimmed by 5 bases and 8 bases, with 16 bases remaining between them. Per the germline V gene, CDR1 is SGHTA and CDR2 is FQGNSA. CDR3 in amino acids: CASSPLPGAHSPLHF. The CDR3 DNA follows: TGTGCCAGCAGCCCTCTGCCGGGAGCCCATTCACCCCTCCACTTT.

This clonotype was seen a handful of times. The chain links TRBV6-5 to TRBJ1-1; a possible D gene is TRBD1 (6 bases). Germline loops: CDR1 MNHEY, CDR2 SVGAGI. V lost 2 bases and J 3 bases, leaving 10 bases between the germline ends. This CDR3 spans 14 amino acids. The CDR3 here is CASSYEGGYTEAFF. The CDR3 region has the DNA TGTGCCAGCAGTTACGAAGGGGGGTACACTGAAGCTTTCTTT.

A word on this clonotype: With a much larger clone just one base away, this may be a read error. V and J are TRBV10-3 and TRBJ2-7, with 8 positions matching TRBD1. This CDR3 region has 16 residues. Looked up from germline, CDR1 is ENHRY and CDR2 is SYGVKD. This CDR3 reads CAISELWGQDSYVQYF. The CDR3 DNA follows: TGTGCCATCAGTGAGTTGTGGGGACAGGACTCCTACGTGCAGTACTTC.

This clonotype was counted only a few times. The rearrangement uses TRBV5-1 and TRBJ1-1; D unclear. This CDR3 is 12 amino acids long. Trimming left V 4 bases short and J 6 bases short, with 10 bases between. CDR1 is SGHRS and CDR2 is YFSETQ in the germline V gene. The CDR3 DNA reads TGCGCCAGCAGCCACCGCCCTCCTGAAGCTTTCTTT. Its protein product is CASSHRPPEAFF.

The V gene is TRBV18, the J gene TRBJ2-1; 7 bases match TRBD2. This CDR3 spans 17 amino acids. Trimming cost V 3 bases and J 0 bases; bases outside gene matches: 8. The germline V gene has CDR1 KGHSH and CDR2 LQKENI. This CDR3 is CASSPRPGRGSYNEQFF. The CDR3 DNA reads as TGTGCCAGCTCACCTAGACCTGGGAGGGGCTCCTACAATGAGCAGTTCTTC.